This TCR beta chain was retrieved from a study of shared clonotypes between healthy human individuals. Division of CD4+ cells produced a CD45RA+ naive subset and a CD45RA-negative memory subset. Trimming pared 8 bases from V and 8 bases from J, leaving 15 bases between. CDR1 is SNHLY and CDR2 is FYNNEI in the germline V gene. The CDR3 loop spans 12 amino acids. Overall study findings and caveats: Of the naive CD4 clonotypes, around 5.2% were shared across a few donors. Naive subsets, compared against memory subsets, generally had larger estimated richness values.

Researchers divided each subset's genomic DNA evenly across several immunoSEQ plates. Some clones are missing from TCRdb's copy, which holds only in-frame ones; the method was immunoSEQ multiplex PCR. Counted here are more than 2 million clones, approximately 94% occurring once; the ten biggest clones make up less than 0.15%. Turning to this clone: Its antigen remains unknown.

This clonotype originated in a man younger than 30 in good health. This sequence joins TRBV2 and TRBJ1-1; no firm D call. Input material: naive CD4+ T cells sorted from blood. Regarding subset: CD45RA+ positively selected. CDR3 protein: CASRTPPAEAFF. Written as DNA, the CDR3 is TGTGCCAGCCGAACGCCCCCTGCCGAAGCTTTCTTT.